This T cell receptor (beta chain) was documented in a study of T cell clonotyping in hematopoietic cell transplantation. About the research overall: Recipients' pretransplant samples followed cytoreduction. Findings and caveats of the study: Pathologically expanded recipient clonotypes increased progressively from day 30 to day 180 as diversity fell. At the given depth, recipient repertoires were over 97% de novo clonotypes.

Remarks on this clone: No antigen is known for it.

Here immunoSEQ multiplex PCR was the method, and the copy in TCRdb shows in-frame clones only, minus some. The data hold about 28,000 clones, with 82% observed a single time. Time point indicated: recipient sample about 28 days before transplant, after cytoreduction. This receptor was identified in a man between 35 and 55 years old with acute myeloid leukemia. Some clones in this sample may be carry-over from other donors' samples. The sequencing here drew on peripheral blood mononuclear cells, taken before stem cell transplant.

The CDR3 reads CASSLEASGGFEQYF. DNA of the CDR3: TGCGCCAGCAGCTTGGAGGCAAGCGGGGGCTTCGAGCAGTACTTC. The chain couples TRBV5-1 to TRBJ2-7; 8 bases agree with TRBD2. The CDR3 covers 15 residues. Germline V gene lookup returns CDR1 SGHRS and CDR2 YFSETQ. With 0 bases clipped from V and 6 bases from J, the junction kept 8 bases outside the gene matches. Variable domain in full (rest from reference TRBV5-1 and TRBJ2-7): KAGVTQTPRYLIKTRGQQVTLSCSPISGHRSVSWYQQTPGQGLQFLFEYFSETQRNKGNFPGRFSGRQFSNSRSEMNVSTLELGDSALYLCASSLEASGGFEQYFGPGTRLTVT.